Listed below are T cell receptor beta chains from one sample, sequenced in a study of CD8+ T cells in alopecia areata. Measured with immunoSEQ multiplex PCR; TCRdb has only the in-frame clones, and not every one. This table has roughly 200,000 clones, about 55% appearing once. The sequencing here drew on CD8+ T cells sorted from blood, taken at week 24, from a patient treated with tofacitinib. The source is a human donor with alopecia areata. Both conserved end residues are part of each CDR3. A D gene is named only where the DNA matches it firmly. Only some rows state a clone size, as once, few, many or a class for expanded clones.

-	-	TRBJ2-1	15	TRBV6-6	TGTGCCACCTCCTACGACTCGACTCCCCCCCATGAGCAGTTCTTC	CATSYDSTPPHEQFF
-	TRBD1	TRBJ2-3	17	TRBV7-2	TGTGCCAGCAGCCCCCCAAAGGGACAGAAAAGCACAGATACGCAGTATTTT	CASSPPKGQKSTDTQYF
once	-	TRBJ2-2	13	TRBV27	TGTGCCAGCAGTTTATCAACCGGCGGGGAGCTGTTTTTT	CASSLSTGGELFF
few	-	TRBJ2-1	12	TRBV7-9	TGTGCCAGCAGTCCCGGACACGATGAGCAGTTCTTC	CASSPGHDEQFF
-	TRBD1	TRBJ2-3	14	TRBV4-2	TGTGCCAGCAGCCAAACAGGGGCCACAGATACGCAGTATTTT	CASSQTGATDTQYF
-	-	TRBJ2-2	19	TRBV4-1	TGCGCCAGCAGCCAACTTTACGAGGCAGGGGGGGATAACACCGGGGAGCTGTTTTTT	CASSQLYEAGGDNTGELFF
-	-	TRBJ2-5	14	TRBV7-2	TGTGCCAGCAGCTTAGCCGGGTCGAAAGAGACCCAGTACTTC	CASSLAGSKETQYF
-	-	TRBJ2-2	17	TRBV4-3	TGCGCCAGCAGCGGCAACCGACAGGTCGCGGGTACCGGGGAGCTGTTTTTT	CASSGNRQVAGTGELFF
few	-	TRBJ2-2	16	TRBV9	TGTGCCAGCAGCGTTCAACAGGGAGCGAACACCGGGGAGCTGTTTTTT	CASSVQQGANTGELFF
-	-	TRBJ2-1	15	TRBV19	TGTGCCAGTAGTATTAGTGCAGGGATGTACAATGAGCAGTTCTTC	CASSISAGMYNEQFF
-	-	TRBJ1-1	15	TRBV19	TGTGCCAGTTCTAGCTTGGGGACCCACCCACTTGAAGCTTTCTTT	CASSSLGTHPLEAFF
-	-	TRBJ1-1	13	TRBV5-1	TGCGCCAGCAGCTTGTCTCGGGGTACTGAAGCTTTCTTT	CASSLSRGTEAFF
few	TRBD1	TRBJ2-2	14	TRBV27	TGTGCCAGCAGCCCGGGACAGGGAATCGGGGAGCTGTTTTTT	CASSPGQGIGELFF
-	-	TRBJ1-2	11	TRBV6-6	TGTGCCAGCATTCAGAGCTATGGCTACACCTTC	CASIQSYGYTF
-	-	TRBJ1-5	15	TRBV30	TGTGCCTGGAGTGTTGATTCGGGTAGCAATCAGCCCCAGCATTTT	CAWSVDSGSNQPQHF
-	TRBD2	TRBJ2-7	13	TRBV6-1	TGTGCCAGCAGCAGCGGGGCATCCTACGAGCAGTACTTC	CASSSGASYEQYF
few	-	TRBJ1-4	13	TRBV9	TGTGCCAGCAGGGGAGACTCCAATGAAAAACTGTTTTTT	CASRGDSNEKLFF
-	-	TRBJ1-1	15	TRBV30	TGTGCCTGGAGTGTATTGAAGTCCATGATCACTGAAGCTTTCTTT	CAWSVLKSMITEAFF
few	-	TRBJ2-3	11	TRBV28	TGTGCCAGCACAAGCACAGATACGCAGTATTTT	CASTSTDTQYF
-	-	TRBJ1-1	15	TRBV13	TGTGCCAGCAGCCGCCAGGCCGACCGTAACACTGAAGCTTTCTTT	CASSRQADRNTEAFF
-	-	TRBJ1-5	13	TRBV5-6	TGTGCCAGCAGCACCCAGGGAAATCAGCCCCAGCATTTT	CASSTQGNQPQHF
-	-	TRBJ1-2	13	TRBV27	TGTGCCAGCAGTTTTACACCGGGACACCCCTTCACCTTC	CASSFTPGHPFTF
few	TRBD1	TRBJ1-5	13	TRBV19	TGTGCCAGTAGCTGGACAGGGGATCAGCCCCAGCATTTT	CASSWTGDQPQHF